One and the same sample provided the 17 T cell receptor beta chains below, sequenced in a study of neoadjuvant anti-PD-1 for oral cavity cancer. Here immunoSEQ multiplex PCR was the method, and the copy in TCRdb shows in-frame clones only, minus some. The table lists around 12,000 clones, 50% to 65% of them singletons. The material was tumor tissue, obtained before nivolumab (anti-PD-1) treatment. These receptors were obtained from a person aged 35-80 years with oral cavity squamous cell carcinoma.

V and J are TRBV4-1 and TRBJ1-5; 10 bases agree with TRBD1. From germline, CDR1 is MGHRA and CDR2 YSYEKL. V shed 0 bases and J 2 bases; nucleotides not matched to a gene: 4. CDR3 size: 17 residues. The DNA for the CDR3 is TGCGCCAGCAGCCAAGAAGGGACAGGGGTAGGCAATCAGCCCCAGCATTTT. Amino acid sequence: CASSQEGTGVGNQPQHF.

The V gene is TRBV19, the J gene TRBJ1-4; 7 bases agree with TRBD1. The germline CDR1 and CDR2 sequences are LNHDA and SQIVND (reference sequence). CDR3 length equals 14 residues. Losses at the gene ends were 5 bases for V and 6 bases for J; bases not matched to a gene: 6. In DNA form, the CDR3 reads TGTGCCAGTAGTTCGCCCGACAGGGATGAAAAACTGTTTTTT. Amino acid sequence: CASSSPDRDEKLFF.

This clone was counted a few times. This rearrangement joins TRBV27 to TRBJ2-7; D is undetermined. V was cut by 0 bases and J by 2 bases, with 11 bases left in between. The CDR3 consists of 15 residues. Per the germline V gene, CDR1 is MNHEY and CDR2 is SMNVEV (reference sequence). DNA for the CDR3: TGTGCCAGCAGTTTATCTTTTGACGCCCCCTACGAGCAGTACTTC. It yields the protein CASSLSFDAPYEQYF.

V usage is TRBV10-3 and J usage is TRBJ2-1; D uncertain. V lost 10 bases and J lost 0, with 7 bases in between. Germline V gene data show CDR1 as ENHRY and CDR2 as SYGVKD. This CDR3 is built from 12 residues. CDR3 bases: TGTGCCACCGCGTCCTCCTACAATGAGCAGTTCTTC. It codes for CATASSYNEQFF.

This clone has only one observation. In DNA form, the CDR3 reads TGTGCCAGCAGTCGACCCGACAGGGGGAAAGCTTTCTTT. Its translation is CASSRPDRGKAFF. This chain joins TRBV6-5 and TRBJ1-1; 9 positions agree with TRBD1. CDR3 length: 13 amino acids. Trimming took 5 bases from V and 9 from J; bases not matched to a gene: 7. Germline assignment: CDR1 MNHEY and CDR2 SVGAGI.

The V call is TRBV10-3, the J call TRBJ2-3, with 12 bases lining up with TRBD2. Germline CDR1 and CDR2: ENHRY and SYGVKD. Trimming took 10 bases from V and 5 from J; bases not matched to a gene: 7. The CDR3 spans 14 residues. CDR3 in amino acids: CATRLAGDEDTQYF. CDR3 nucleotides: TGTGCCACCCGACTAGCGGGAGATGAAGATACGCAGTATTTT.

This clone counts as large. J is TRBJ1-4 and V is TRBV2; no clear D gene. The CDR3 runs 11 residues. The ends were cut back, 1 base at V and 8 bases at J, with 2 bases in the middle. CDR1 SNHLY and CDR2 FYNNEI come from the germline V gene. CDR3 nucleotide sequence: TGTGCCAGCAGTGAAGTAGAAAAACTGTTTTTT. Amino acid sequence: CASSEVEKLFF.

The CDR3 reads CASSVWGGKNIQYF. In DNA, the CDR3 is TGTGCCAGCTCGGTGTGGGGGGGGAAAAACATTCAGTACTTC. The V gene is TRBV27, the J gene TRBJ2-4; 7 nucleotides line up with TRBD2. This CDR3 contains 14 residues. CDR1 and CDR2 (germline): MNHEY, SMNVEV (reference sequence). V lost 8 bases to trimming and J lost 4 bases; unmatched junction nucleotides: 8.

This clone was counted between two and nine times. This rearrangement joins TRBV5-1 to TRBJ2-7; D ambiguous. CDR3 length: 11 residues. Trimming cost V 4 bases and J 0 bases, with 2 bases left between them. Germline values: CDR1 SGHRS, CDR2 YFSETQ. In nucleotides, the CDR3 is TGCGCCAGCAGCAACTCCTACGAGCAGTACTTC. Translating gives CASSNSYEQYF.

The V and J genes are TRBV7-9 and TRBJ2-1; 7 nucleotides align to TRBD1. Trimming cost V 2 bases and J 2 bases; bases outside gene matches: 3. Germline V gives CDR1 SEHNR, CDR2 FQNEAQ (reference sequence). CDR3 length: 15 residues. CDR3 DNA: TGTGCCAGCAGCTTAACCCAGGGGGCCTACAATGAGCAGTTCTTC. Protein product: CASSLTQGAYNEQFF. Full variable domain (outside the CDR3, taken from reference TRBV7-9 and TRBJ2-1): DTGVSQNPRHKITKRGQNVTFRCDPISEHNRLYWYRQTLGQGPEFLTYFQNEAQLEKSRLLSDRFSAERPKGSFSTLEIQRTEQGDSAMYLCASSLTQGAYNEQFFGPGTRLTVL.

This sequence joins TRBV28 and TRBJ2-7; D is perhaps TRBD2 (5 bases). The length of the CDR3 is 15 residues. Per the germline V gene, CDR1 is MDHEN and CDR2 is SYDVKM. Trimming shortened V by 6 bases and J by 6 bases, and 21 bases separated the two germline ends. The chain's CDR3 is CASSDPLRAPREQYF. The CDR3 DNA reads TGTGCCAGCAGCGACCCCCTGAGGGCGCCTCGCGAGCAGTACTTC.

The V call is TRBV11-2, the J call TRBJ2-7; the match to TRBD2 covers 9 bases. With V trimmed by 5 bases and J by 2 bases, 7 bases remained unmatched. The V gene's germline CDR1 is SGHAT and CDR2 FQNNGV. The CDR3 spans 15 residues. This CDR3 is CASSPTSGPTYEQYF. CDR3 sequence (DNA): TGTGCCAGCAGCCCTACTAGCGGGCCTACCTACGAGCAGTACTTC. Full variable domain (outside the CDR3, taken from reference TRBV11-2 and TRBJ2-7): EAGVAQSPRYKIIEKRQSVAFWCNPISGHATLYWYQQILGQGPKLLIQFQNNGVVDDSQLPKDRFSAERLKGVDSTLKIQPAKLEDSAVYLCASSPTSGPTYEQYFGPGTRLTVT.

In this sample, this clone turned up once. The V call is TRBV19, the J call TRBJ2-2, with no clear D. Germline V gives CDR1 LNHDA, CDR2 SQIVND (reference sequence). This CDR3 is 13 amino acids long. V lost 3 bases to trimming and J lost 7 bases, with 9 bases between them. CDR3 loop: CASSIIGLGELFF. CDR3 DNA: TGTGCCAGTAGTATCATAGGGCTCGGGGAGCTGTTTTTT.

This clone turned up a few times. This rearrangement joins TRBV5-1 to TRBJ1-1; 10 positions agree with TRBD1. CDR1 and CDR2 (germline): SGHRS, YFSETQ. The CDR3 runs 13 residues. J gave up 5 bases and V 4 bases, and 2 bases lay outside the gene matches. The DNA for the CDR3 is TGCGCCAGCAGCCGGACAGGGGGTACTGAAGCTTTCTTT. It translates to CASSRTGGTEAFF.

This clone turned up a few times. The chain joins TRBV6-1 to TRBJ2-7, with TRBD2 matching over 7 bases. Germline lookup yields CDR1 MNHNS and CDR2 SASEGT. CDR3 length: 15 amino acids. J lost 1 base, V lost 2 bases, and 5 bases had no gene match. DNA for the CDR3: TGTGCCAGCAGTGAATTCAGTAGCGGGTCCTACGAGCAGTACTTC. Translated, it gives CASSEFSSGSYEQYF.

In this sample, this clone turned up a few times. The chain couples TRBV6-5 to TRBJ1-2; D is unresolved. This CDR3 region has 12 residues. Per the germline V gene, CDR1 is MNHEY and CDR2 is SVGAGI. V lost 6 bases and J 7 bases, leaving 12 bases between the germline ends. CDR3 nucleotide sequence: TGTGCCAGCAGGGAGGGAAACCGTGGCTACACCTTC. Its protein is CASREGNRGYTF.

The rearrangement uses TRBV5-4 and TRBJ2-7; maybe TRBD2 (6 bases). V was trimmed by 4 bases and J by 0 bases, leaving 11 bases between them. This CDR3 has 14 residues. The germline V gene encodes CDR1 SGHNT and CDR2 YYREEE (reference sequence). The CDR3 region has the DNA TGTGCCAGCAGCGACCGGGACTTCTCCTACGAGCAGTACTTC. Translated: CASSDRDFSYEQYF.